This T cell receptor beta chain was profiled in a study of vaccination and CD4 T cells after COVID-19. Study results and limitations: In convalescent patients, 304 of 307 vaccine-specific clones were spike mono-reactive.

Of note for this clonotype: Antigen unknown.

Treatment: roughly 11-day PBMC culture with coronavirus spike peptide pools or control peptides (ViraFEST assay). Sequencing of DNA taken from cultured CD4+ T cells relied on the Oncomine TCR Beta short-read assay. TCRdb re-called the PCR reads through MiXCR, storing one row per CDR3 protein. The table lists 10,000 to 13,000 distinct CDR3 sequences, roughly 58% of them singletons. The CDR3 sequence is 12 residues long. Trimming cost V 8 bases and J 6 bases; bases outside gene matches: 6. Sequencing was performed on CD4+ T cells from blood, cultured in vitro. J is TRBJ2-7 and V is TRBV12-3 or TRBV12-4; 8 bases are shared with TRBD1. This clonotype was sampled from a human donor who had recovered from COVID-19. CDR3 protein: CASGRTGLEQYF. CDR3 in DNA: TGTGCCAGCGGGAGGACAGGGCTCGAGCAGTACTTC.